This T cell receptor (beta chain) was captured in a study of shared clonotypes between healthy human individuals. Broader study findings: Relative to memory subsets, naive subsets generally showed larger estimated richness.

Concerning this clone: The antigen is not known.

Sequencing was performed with immunoSEQ multiplex PCR; in TCRdb, only in-frame clones are kept and a portion is missing. The sample comprises hundreds of thousands of clones, around 96% of which are singletons, and roughly 0.1% rests with the top ten. Germline V gives CDR1 SGHNT, CDR2 YYREEE (reference sequence). V gave up 4 bases and J gave up 0 bases, with 10 bases separating them. The CDR3 covers 15 residues. Terminally differentiated effector memory CD45RA+ cells were excluded by CCR7 positive selection of CD45RO-negative cells. This clonotype was obtained from a woman in her twenties or thirties in good health. J is TRBJ2-2 and V is TRBV5-4; D perhaps matches TRBD1 (6 bases). Sequencing used naive CD8+ T cells sorted from blood. The CDR3 protein is CASSTWTANTGELFF. Written as DNA, the CDR3 is TGTGCCAGCAGCACCTGGACAGCGAACACCGGGGAGCTGTTTTTT.